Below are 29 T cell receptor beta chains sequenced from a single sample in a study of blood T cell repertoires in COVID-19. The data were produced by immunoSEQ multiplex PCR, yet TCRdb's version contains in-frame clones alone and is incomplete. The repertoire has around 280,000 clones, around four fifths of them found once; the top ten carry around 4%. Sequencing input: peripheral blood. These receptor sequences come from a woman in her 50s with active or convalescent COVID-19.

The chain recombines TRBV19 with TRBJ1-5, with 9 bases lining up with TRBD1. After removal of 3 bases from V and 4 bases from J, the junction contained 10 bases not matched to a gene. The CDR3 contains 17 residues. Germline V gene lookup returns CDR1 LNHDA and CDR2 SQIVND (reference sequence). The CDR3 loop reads CASSMLSPGTGNQPQHF. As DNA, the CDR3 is TGTGCCAGTAGTATGTTAAGCCCCGGGACAGGGAATCAGCCCCAGCATTTT.

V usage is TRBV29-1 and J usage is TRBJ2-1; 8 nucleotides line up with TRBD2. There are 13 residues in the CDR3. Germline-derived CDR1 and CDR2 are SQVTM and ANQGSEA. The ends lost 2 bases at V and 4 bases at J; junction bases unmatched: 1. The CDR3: CSVESSGYNEQFF. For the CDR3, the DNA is TGCAGCGTTGAATCTAGCGGGTACAATGAGCAGTTCTTC.

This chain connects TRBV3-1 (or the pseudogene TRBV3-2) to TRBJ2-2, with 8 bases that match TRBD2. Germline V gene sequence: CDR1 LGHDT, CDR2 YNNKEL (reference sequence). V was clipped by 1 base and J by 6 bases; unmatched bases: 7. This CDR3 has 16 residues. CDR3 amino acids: CASSQGLAGVPGELFF. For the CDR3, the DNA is TGTGCCAGCAGCCAAGGGCTAGCGGGTGTCCCCGGGGAGCTGTTTTTT.

CDR3 region: CASSPVAGPTDTQYF. The CDR3 DNA follows: TGTGCCAGCAGCCCGGTAGCGGGGCCCACAGATACGCAGTATTTT. The rearrangement joins TRBV14 to TRBJ2-3, with TRBD2 matching over 8 bases. The V gene's germline CDR1 is SGHDN and CDR2 FVKESK. V lost 4 bases to trimming and J lost 2 bases; unmatched junction nucleotides: 5. The CDR3 sequence is 15 residues long.

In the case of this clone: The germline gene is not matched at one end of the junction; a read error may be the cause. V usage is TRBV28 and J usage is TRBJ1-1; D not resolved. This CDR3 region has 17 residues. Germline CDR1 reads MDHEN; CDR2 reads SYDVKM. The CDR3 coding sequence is TGTGCCAGCAGTTTGATAGGCAGGTCGAAGGTGAACGCTGAAGCTTTCTTT. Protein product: CASSLIGRSKVNAEAFF. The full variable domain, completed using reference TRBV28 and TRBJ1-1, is DVKVTQSSRYLVKRTGEKVFLECVQDMDHENMFWYRQDPGLGLRLIYFSYDVKMKEKGDIPEGYSVSREKKERFSLILESASTNQTSMYLCASSLIGRSKVNAEAFFGQGTRLTVV.

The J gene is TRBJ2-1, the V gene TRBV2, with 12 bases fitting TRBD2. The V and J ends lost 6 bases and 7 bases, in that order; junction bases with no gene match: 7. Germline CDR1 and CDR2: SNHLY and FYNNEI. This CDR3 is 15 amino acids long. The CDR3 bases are TGTGCCAGCAGGGTGACTAGCGGGGGAAGGAATGAGCAGTTCTTC. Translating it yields CASRVTSGGRNEQFF.

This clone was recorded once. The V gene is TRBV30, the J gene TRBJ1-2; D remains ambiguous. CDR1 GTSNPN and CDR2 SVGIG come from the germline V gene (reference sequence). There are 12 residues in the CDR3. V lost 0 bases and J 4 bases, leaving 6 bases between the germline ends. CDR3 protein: CAWSVQFYGYTF. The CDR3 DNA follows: TGTGCCTGGAGTGTACAGTTCTATGGCTACACCTTC.

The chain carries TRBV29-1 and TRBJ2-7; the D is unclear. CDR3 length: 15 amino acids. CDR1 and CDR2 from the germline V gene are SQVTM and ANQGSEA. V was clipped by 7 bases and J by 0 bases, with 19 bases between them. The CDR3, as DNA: TGCAGCGCTACGCTGGGCCTACTTTCCTCCTACGAGCAGTACTTC. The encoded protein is CSATLGLLSSYEQYF.

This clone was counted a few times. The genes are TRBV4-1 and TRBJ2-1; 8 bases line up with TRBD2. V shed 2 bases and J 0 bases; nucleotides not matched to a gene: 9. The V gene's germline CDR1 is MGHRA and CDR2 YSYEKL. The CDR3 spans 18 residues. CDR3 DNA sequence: TGCGCCAGCAGCCAAAGGGCGGGGCTAGCGGGCTCCTACAATGAGCAGTTCTTC. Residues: CASSQRAGLAGSYNEQFF.

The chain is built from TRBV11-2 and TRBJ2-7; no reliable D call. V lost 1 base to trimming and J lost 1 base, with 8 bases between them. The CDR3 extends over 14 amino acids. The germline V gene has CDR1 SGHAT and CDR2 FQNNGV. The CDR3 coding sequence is TGTGCCAGCAGCTTAGTTAGTCCGTCCTACGAGCAGTACTTC. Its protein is CASSLVSPSYEQYF.

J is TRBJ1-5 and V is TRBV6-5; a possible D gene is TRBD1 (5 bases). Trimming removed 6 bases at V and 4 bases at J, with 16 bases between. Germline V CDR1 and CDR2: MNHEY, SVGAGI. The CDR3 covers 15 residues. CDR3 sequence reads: CASSFMTEGNQPQHF. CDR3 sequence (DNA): TGTGCCAGCAGCTTCATGACAGAAGGTAATCAGCCCCAGCATTTT.

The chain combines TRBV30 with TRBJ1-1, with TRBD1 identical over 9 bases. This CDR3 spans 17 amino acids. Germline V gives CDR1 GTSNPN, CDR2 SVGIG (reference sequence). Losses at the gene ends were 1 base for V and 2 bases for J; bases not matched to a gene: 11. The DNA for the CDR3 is TGTGCCTGGAGTGGGGTGGGACAGGGAAGGTTTAACACTGAAGCTTTCTTT. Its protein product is CAWSGVGQGRFNTEAFF.

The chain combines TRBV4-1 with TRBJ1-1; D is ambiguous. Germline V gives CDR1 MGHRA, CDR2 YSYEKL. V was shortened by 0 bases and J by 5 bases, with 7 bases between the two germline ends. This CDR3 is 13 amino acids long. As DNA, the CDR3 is TGCGCCAGCAGCCAAGATGGACTGACTGAAGCTTTCTTT. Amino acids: CASSQDGLTEAFF.

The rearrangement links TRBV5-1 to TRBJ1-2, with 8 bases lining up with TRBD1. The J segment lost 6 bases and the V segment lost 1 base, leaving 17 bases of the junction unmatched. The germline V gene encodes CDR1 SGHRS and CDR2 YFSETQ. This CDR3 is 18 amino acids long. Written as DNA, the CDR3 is TGCGCCAGCAGCTTGTCATGGCAGGGGGCGCGATTAACTAATGGCTACACCTTC. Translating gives CASSLSWQGARLTNGYTF.

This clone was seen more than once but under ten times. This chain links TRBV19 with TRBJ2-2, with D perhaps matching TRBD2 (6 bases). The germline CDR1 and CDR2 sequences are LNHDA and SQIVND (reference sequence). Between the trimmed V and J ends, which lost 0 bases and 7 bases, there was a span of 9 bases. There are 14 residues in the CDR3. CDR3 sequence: CASSIELSGGELFF. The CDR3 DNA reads TGTGCCAGTAGTATAGAGCTTAGCGGCGGGGAGCTGTTTTTT.

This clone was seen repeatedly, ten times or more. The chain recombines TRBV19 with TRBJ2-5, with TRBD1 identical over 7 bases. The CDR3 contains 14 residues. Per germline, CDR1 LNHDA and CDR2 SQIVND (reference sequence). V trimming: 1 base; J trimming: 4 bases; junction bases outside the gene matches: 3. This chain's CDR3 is CASSIGQGRETQYF. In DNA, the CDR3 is TGTGCCAGTAGTATAGGACAGGGACGAGAGACCCAGTACTTC. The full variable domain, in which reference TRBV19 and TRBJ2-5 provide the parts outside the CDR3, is DGGITQSPKYLFRKEGQNVTLSCEQNLNHDAMYWYRQDPGQGLRLIYYSQIVNDFQKGDIAEGYSVSREKKESFPLTVTSAQKNPTAFYLCASSIGQGRETQYFGPGTRLLVL.

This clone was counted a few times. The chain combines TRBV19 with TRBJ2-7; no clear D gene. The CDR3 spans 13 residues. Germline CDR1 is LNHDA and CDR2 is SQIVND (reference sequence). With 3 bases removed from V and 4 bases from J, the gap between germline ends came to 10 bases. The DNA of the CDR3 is TGTGCCAGTAGTATCCAGGTCTCGTACGAGCAGTACTTC. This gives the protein CASSIQVSYEQYF.

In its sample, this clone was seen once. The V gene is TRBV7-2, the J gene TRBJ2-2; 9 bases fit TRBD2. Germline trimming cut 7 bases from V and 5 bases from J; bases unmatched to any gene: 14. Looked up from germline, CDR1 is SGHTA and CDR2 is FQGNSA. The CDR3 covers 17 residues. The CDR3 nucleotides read TGTGCCAGCACCCCCCCGAGAGCGGGAGGTCGGACCGGGGAGCTGTTTTTT. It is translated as CASTPPRAGGRTGELFF.

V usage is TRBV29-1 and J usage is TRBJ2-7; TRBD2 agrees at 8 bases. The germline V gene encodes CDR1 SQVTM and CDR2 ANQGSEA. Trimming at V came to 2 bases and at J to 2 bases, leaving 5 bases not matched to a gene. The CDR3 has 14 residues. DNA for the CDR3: TGCAGCGTTGAATGGGTAGCGGGAACCTACGAGCAGTACTTC. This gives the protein CSVEWVAGTYEQYF.

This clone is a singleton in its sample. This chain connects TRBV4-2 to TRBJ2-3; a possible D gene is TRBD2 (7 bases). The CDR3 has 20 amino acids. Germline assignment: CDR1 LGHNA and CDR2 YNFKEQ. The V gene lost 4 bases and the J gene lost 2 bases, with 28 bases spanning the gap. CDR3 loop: CASSRRISGGGYSYTDTQYF. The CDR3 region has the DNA TGTGCCAGCAGCCGTAGGATCTCGGGGGGCGGATACTCTTACACAGATACGCAGTATTTT.

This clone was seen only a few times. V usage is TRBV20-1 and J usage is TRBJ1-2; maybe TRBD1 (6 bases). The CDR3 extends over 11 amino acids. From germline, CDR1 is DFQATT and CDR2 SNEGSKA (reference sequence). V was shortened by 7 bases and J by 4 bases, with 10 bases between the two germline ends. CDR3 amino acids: CSVRGGYGYTF. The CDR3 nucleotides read TGCAGTGTGAGGGGGGGCTATGGCTACACCTTC.

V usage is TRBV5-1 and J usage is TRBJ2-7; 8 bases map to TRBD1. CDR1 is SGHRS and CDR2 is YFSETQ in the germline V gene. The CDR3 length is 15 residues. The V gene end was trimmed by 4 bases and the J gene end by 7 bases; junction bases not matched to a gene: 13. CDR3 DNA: TGCGCCAGCAGCCTATCTTTACAGGGGGTCGGAGAGCAGTACTTC. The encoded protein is CASSLSLQGVGEQYF.

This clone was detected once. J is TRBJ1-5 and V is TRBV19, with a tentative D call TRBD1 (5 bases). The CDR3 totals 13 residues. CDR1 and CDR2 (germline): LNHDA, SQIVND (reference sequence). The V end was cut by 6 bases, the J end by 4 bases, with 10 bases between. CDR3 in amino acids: CASRRTQNQPQHF. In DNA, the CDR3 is TGTGCCAGTAGGAGGACACAGAATCAGCCCCAGCATTTT.

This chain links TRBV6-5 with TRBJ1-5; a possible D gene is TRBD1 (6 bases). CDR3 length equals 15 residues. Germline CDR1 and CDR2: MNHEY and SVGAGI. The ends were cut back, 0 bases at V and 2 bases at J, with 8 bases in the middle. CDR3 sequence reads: CASSYSQGGNQPQHF. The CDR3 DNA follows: TGTGCCAGCAGTTACTCACAGGGTGGCAATCAGCCCCAGCATTTT.

CDR3 sequence: CASSPPLHF. CDR3 nucleotide sequence: TGTGCCAGCAGTCCCCCGTTGCATTTT. The rearrangement links TRBV28 to TRBJ1-5; D ambiguous. V shed 5 bases and J shed 15 bases, with 8 bases lying between them. This CDR3 is 9 amino acids long. CDR1 is MDHEN and CDR2 is SYDVKM in the germline V gene.

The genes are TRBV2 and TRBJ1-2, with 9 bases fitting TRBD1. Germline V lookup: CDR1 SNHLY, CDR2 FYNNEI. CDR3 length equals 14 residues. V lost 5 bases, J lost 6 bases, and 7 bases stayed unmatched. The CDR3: CASSLDRGRHGYTF. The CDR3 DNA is TGTGCCAGCAGTTTGGACAGGGGAAGACATGGCTACACCTTC.

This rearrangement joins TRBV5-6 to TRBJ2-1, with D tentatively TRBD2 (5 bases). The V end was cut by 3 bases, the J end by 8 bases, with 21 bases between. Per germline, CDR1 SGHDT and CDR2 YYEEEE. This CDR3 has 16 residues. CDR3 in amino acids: CASSSTRTLTRDEQFF. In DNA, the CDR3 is TGTGCCAGCAGCTCAACACGGACTCTCACGAGAGATGAGCAGTTCTTC. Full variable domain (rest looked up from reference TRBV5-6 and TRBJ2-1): DAGVTQSPTHLIKTRGQQVTLRCSPKSGHDTVSWYQQALGQGPQFIFQYYEEEERQRGNFPDRFSGHQFPNYSSELNVNALLLGDSALYLCASSSTRTLTRDEQFFGPGTRLTVL.

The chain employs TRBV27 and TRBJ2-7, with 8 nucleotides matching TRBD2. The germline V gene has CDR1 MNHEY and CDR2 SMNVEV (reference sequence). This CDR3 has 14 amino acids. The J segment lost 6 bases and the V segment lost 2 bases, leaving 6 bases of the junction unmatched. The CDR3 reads CASSLRLAGSEQYF. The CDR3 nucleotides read TGTGCCAGCAGTTTAAGGCTAGCGGGTTCCGAGCAGTACTTC.

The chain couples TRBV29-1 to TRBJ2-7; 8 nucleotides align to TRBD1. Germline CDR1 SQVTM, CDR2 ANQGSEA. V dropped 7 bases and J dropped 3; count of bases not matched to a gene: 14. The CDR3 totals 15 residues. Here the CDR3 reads CSATQFAQGGYEQYF. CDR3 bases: TGCAGCGCCACGCAGTTCGCACAGGGGGGCTACGAGCAGTACTTC.